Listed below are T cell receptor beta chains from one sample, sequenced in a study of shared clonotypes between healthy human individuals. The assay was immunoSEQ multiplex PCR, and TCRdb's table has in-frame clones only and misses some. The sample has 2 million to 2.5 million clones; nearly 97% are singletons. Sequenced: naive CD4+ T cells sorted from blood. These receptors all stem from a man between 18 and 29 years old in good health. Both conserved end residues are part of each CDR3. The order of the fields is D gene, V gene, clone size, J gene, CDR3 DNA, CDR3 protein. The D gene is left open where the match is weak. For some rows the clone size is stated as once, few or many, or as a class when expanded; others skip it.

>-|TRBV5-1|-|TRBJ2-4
TGCGCCAGCAGCTTGGACTCGGGGAACATTCAGTACTTC
CASSLDSGNIQYF
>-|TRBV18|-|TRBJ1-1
TGTGCCAGCTCAGTGCGAAACACTGAAGCTTTCTTT
CASSVRNTEAFF
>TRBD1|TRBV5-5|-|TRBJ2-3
TGTGCCAGCAGCTCAGGACAGGGCACAGATACGCAGTATTTT
CASSSGQGTDTQYF
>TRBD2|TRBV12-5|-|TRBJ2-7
TGTGCTAGTGGTTTGGGAGGGACTAGCGGGAAGCAGTACTTC
CASGLGGTSGKQYF
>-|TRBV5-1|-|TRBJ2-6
TGCGCCAGCGTACCGGGACATTCTTCCTCTGGGGCCAACGTCCTGACTTTC
CASVPGHSSSGANVLTF
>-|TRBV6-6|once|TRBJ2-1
TGTGCCAGCAGTCCCCGGGGTGCGGGTTACAATGAGCAGTTCTTC
CASSPRGAGYNEQFF
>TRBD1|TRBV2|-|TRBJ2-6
TGTGCCAGCAAAATACAACAGGGGTCTGGGGCCAACGTCCTGACTTTC
CASKIQQGSGANVLTF
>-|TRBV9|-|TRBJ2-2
TGTGCCAGCAGCGAAGGCGCGAACACCGGGGAGCTGTTTTTT
CASSEGANTGELFF
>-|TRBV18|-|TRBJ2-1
TGTGCCAGCTCGAACCGGGCAGGGCTTGGGGCCAATGAGCAGTTCTTC
CASSNRAGLGANEQFF
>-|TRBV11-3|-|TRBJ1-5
TGTGCCAGCAGCTTAGACGCAAGGTTT
CASSLDARF
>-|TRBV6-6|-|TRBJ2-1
TGTGCCGGGGCCGGCGGGACCTACAATGAGCAGTTCTTC
CAGAGGTYNEQFF
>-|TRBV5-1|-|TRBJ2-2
TGCGCCAGCAGCTTGCCAGGACCAAACACCGGGGAGCTGTTTTTT
CASSLPGPNTGELFF
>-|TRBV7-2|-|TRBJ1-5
TGTGCCAGCAGCTTAGTAGGGGGGGCGTCAGGCAATCAGCCCCAGCATTTT
CASSLVGGASGNQPQHF
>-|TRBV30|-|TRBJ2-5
TGTGCCTGGAGGACTAACCCAGAGACCCAGTACTTC
CAWRTNPETQYF
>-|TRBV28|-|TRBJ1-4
TGTGCCAGCAGCTCCCCTAGGACTAATGAAAAACTGTTTTTT
CASSSPRTNEKLFF
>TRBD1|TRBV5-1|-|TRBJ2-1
TGCGCCAGCAGCACCGTCCCCGGGACAGGGGCAAGTGAGCAGTTCTTC
CASSTVPGTGASEQFF
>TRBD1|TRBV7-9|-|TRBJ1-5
TGTGCCAGCAGCTTATTTGGGACAGGGGGGGGCCAGCCCCAGCATTTT
CASSLFGTGGGQPQHF
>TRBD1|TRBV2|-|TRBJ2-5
TGTGCCAGCGACTTACAGGGACAGGAGACCCAGTACTTC
CASDLQGQETQYF
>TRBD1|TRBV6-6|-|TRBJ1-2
TGTGCCAACCGCCCGGGACAGGGGTCCTATGGCTACACCTTC
CANRPGQGSYGYTF
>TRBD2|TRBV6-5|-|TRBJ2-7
TGTGCCAGCAGAACCGGGGGCGGGAGGGCCTACGAGCAGTACTTC
CASRTGGGRAYEQYF
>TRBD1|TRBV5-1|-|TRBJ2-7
TGCGCCAGCAGCTTGCTCCGGACAGGACCTTCCTCCTACGAGCAGTACTTC
CASSLLRTGPSSYEQYF
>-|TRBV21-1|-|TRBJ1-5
-
CASSNPGVGYGNQPQHF
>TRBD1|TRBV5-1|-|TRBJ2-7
TGCGCCAGCAGCTACTTGACAGGGAGCTCCTACGAGCAGTACTTC
CASSYLTGSSYEQYF
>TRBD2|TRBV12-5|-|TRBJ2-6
TGTGCTAGTGGTTCCTCTAGCGGGAGGGCCTCTGGGGCCAACGTCCTGACTTTC
CASGSSSGRASGANVLTF
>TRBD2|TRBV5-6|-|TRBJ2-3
TGTGCCAGCAGGATTAGCGGGGGCCCCACAGATACGCAGTATTTT
CASRISGGPTDTQYF
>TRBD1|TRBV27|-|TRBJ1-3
TGTGCCAGCAGTCCATTGGACAGGGCTGGAAACACCATATATTTT
CASSPLDRAGNTIYF
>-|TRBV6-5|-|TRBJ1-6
TGTGCCAGCAGTTACTTGGATAATTCACCCCTCCACTTT
CASSYLDNSPLHF
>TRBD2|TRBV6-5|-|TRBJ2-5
TGTGCCAGCAGTTACCGGACTAGCGGAGGGGAGCAGTACTTC
CASSYRTSGGEQYF
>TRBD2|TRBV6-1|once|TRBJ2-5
TGTGCCAGCAGTGGGCGACTAGCGGGAGTGGTAGAGACCCAGTACTTC
CASSGRLAGVVETQYF
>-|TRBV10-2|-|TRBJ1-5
TGCGCCAGCAGTGAGTTCAGGGGAAGCAATCAGCCCCAGCATTTT
CASSEFRGSNQPQHF
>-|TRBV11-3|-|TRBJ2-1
TGTGCCAGCAGCTCAACGGGATCCTACAATGAGCAGTTCTTC
CASSSTGSYNEQFF
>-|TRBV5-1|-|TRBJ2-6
TGCGCCAGCAGCTCAGGGGGGACCTCTGGGGCCAACGTCCTGACTTTC
CASSSGGTSGANVLTF
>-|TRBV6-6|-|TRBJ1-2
TGTGCCAGCAGCCCCTCGGGCCTCTATGGCTACACCTTC
CASSPSGLYGYTF
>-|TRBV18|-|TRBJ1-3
TGTGCCAGCTCACCCGCACAACTCTCTGGAAACACCATATATTTT
CASSPAQLSGNTIYF
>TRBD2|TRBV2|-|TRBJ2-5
TGTGCCAGCAGCCCCGGACTAGCGCTCGGAGCGACCCAGTACTTC
CASSPGLALGATQYF
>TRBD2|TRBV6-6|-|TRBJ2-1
TGTGCCAGCAGTCCGGGACTAGCGGGAGCTAATGAGCAGTTCTTC
CASSPGLAGANEQFF